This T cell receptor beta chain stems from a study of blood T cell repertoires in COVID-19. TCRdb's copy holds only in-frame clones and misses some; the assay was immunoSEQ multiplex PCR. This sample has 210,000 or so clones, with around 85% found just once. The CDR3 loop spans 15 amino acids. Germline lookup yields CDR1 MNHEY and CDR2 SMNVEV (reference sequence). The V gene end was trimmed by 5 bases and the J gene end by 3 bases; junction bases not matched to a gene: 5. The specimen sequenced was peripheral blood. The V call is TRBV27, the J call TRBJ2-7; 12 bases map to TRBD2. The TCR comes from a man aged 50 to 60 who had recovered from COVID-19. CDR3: CASSRPGLAGYEQYF. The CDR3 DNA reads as TGTGCCAGCAGTCGACCGGGACTAGCGGGCTACGAGCAGTACTTC.